The present TCR beta chain was sequenced within a study of T cell repertoires in cytomegalovirus infection. Looking at the study overall: Public TCR beta signature analysis indicated the presence of both CMV infection and matching HLA type.

Trimming took off 5 bases at V and 1 base at J, with 7 bases between the two ends. This CDR3 comprises 13 residues. The V gene's germline CDR1 is KGHDR and CDR2 SFDVKD. TCRdb ran MiXCR on the reads and lists one entry per CDR3 protein. The table has roughly 500,000 distinct CDR3 sequences, about 11% seen once. Turning to this clonotype: What it binds is not known.

General study findings and limits: Cumulative public TCR beta family frequency identified carriers of CMV plus the relevant HLA. HLA-C-restricted CMV clonotypes gave the most frequent clonotype in two of eight donors.

The J gene is TRBJ1-1, the V gene TRBV24-1, with a weak D call TRBD1 (6 bases). Sequenced input: PBMCs. This TCR was recovered from a human donor in good health (CMV status not recorded). Some clones in this sample may be carry-over from other donors' samples. The CDR3, as DNA: TGTGCCACCAGTGGGACAGCGAACACTGAAGCTTTCTTT. It specifies CATSGTANTEAFF.